This passage covers 31 T cell receptor beta chains from one sample sequenced in a study of cytomegalovirus exposure and HLA in healthy donors. Both 60 Vbeta primers and 13 Jbeta primers went into the PCR. Sequenced by immunoSEQ multiplex PCR; TCRdb stores in-frame clones only, minus some. Found here are 100,000 to 140,000 clones, 60% to 80% of them singletons; the top ten hold around 2.1%. Specimen: PBMCs. The receptor set was obtained from a man younger than 30 in good health and CMV-seronegative.

The rearrangement links TRBV7-9 to TRBJ1-3; D is ambiguous. This CDR3 has 17 amino acids. CDR1 is SEHNR, CDR2 FQNEAQ, per germline (reference sequence). With 5 bases removed from V and 0 bases from J, the gap between germline ends came to 17 bases. The chain's CDR3 is CASSPGGAAFSGNTIYF. CDR3 nucleotide sequence: TGTGCCAGCAGCCCGGGAGGAGCCGCTTTCTCTGGAAACACCATATATTTT.

The V call is TRBV15, the J call TRBJ1-5, with D maybe TRBD1 (5 bases). V lost 1 base to trimming and J lost 0 bases, with 7 bases between them. Germline V gene sequence: CDR1 LNHNV, CDR2 YYDKDF (reference sequence). The CDR3 runs to 15 residues. CDR3 in amino acids: CATSRVGGSNQPQHF. The CDR3 DNA sequence: TGTGCCACCAGCAGAGTCGGGGGTAGCAATCAGCCCCAGCATTTT.

As concerns this clone: Other DNA sequences in this specimen translate into the identical CDR3. For the CDR3, the DNA is TGTGCCAGCAGGGGACTAGCGGGGGGGATCCAAGAGACCCAGTACTTC. It codes for CASRGLAGGIQETQYF. This chain links TRBV27 with TRBJ2-5, with 16 bases identical to TRBD2. Germline V gives CDR1 MNHEY, CDR2 SMNVEV (reference sequence). The ends lost 6 bases at V and 1 base at J; junction bases unmatched: 2. The CDR3 sequence is 16 residues long.

The V and J genes are TRBV25-1 and TRBJ2-5; possibly TRBD1 for D (6 bases). V lost 5 bases and J 4 bases, leaving 17 bases between the germline ends. Germline V CDR1 and CDR2: MGHDK, SYGVNS. The CDR3 consists of 15 residues. CDR3 in amino acids: CASSPLDRHPETQYF. CDR3 coding DNA: TGTGCCAGCAGTCCCCTGGACAGACACCCAGAGACCCAGTACTTC.

This chain uses TRBV19 with TRBJ2-1; 9 bases line up with TRBD2. Germline-derived CDR1 and CDR2 are LNHDA and SQIVND (reference sequence). V was pared by 4 bases and J by 6 bases, with 10 bases of the junction left unmatched. The CDR3 is 16 residues long. The CDR3, as DNA: TGTGCCAGTAGTAGCCGCGGGGGGGCCGTTGTCAATGAGCAGTTCTTC. The encoded protein is CASSSRGGAVVNEQFF.

The rearrangement links TRBV25-1 to TRBJ2-3; D is ambiguous. There are 14 residues in the CDR3. Per the germline V gene, CDR1 is MGHDK and CDR2 is SYGVNS. Trimming left V 3 bases short and J 10 bases short, with 17 bases between. CDR3 amino acids: CASSEPPSSRAQYF. The CDR3 DNA reads TGTGCCAGCAGTGAGCCCCCTTCCTCCCGGGCGCAGTATTTT.

The chain recombines TRBV6-1 with TRBJ2-7, with D tentatively TRBD1 (6 bases). CDR3 length: 14 amino acids. V shed 4 bases and J shed 3 bases, with 13 bases lying between them. The germline gives CDR1 MNHNS, CDR2 SASEGT. This chain's CDR3 is CASSVSGDRYEQYF. Written as DNA, the CDR3 is TGTGCCAGCAGTGTATCAGGGGACCGCTACGAGCAGTACTTC.

This sequence joins TRBV5-1 and TRBJ2-2, with D uncertain. The germline gives CDR1 SGHRS, CDR2 YFSETQ. The V end was cut by 7 bases, the J end by 3 bases, with 13 bases between. The CDR3 consists of 14 residues. CDR3 protein: CASRLAAYTGELFF. The CDR3, as DNA: TGCGCCAGCCGATTAGCAGCGTACACCGGGGAGCTGTTTTTT.

The rearrangement joins TRBV5-1 to TRBJ2-1, with 11 bases that match TRBD2. Germline CDR1 is SGHRS and CDR2 is YFSETQ. This CDR3 comprises 15 residues. V was pared by 4 bases and J by 10 bases, with 10 bases of the junction left unmatched. CDR3 DNA sequence: TGCGCCAGCAGCGGTACGGGACTAGCGGTAGGGGAGCAGTTCTTC. It is translated as CASSGTGLAVGEQFF.

CDR3 nucleotides: TGTGCCAGCAGTTTCAAACAGGGAAGCGAGCAGTACTTC. Translating it yields CASSFKQGSEQYF. The J gene is TRBJ2-7, the V gene TRBV28; perhaps TRBD1 as D (6 bases). The V end was cut by 3 bases, the J end by 6 bases, with 12 bases between. From germline, CDR1 is MDHEN and CDR2 SYDVKM. The CDR3 runs 13 residues.

The chain combines TRBV9 with TRBJ2-1; D might be TRBD1 (6 bases). The CDR3 consists of 12 residues. CDR1 and CDR2 (germline): SGDLS, YYNGEE. V was pared by 0 bases and J by 10 bases, with 8 bases between. The CDR3 region is CASSVERGEQFF. The CDR3 DNA reads as TGTGCCAGCAGCGTAGAGAGGGGGGAGCAGTTCTTC. Looking up the rest from reference TRBV9 and TRBJ2-1 gives the full variable domain: DSGVTQTPKHLITATGQRVTLRCSPRSGDLSVYWYQQSLDQGLQFLIQYYNGEERAKGNILERFSAQQFPDLHSELNLSSLELGDSALYFCASSVERGEQFFGPGTRLTVL.

V usage is TRBV2 and J usage is TRBJ1-5; 7 nucleotides align to TRBD1. Germline-derived CDR1 and CDR2 are SNHLY and FYNNEI. The CDR3 is 15 residues long. Unmatched junction bases numbered 5, after V lost 5 bases and J lost 1 base. The CDR3 bases are TGTGCCAGCAGTAGACAGGGAAGAAGCAATCAGCCCCAGCATTTT. Residues: CASSRQGRSNQPQHF.

This chain joins TRBV27 and TRBJ1-3; D ambiguous. The CDR3 contains 15 residues. CDR1 is MNHEY and CDR2 is SMNVEV in the germline V gene (reference sequence). Trimming pared 5 bases from V and 0 bases from J, leaving 11 bases between. The chain's CDR3 is CASSNAKSSGNTIYF. CDR3 DNA: TGTGCCAGCAGTAACGCTAAGAGCTCTGGAAACACCATATATTTT.

The V and J genes are TRBV29-1 and TRBJ2-1; D possibly corresponds to TRBD1 (5 bases). V shed 3 bases and J shed 10 bases, with 10 bases lying between them. Germline CDR1 SQVTM, CDR2 ANQGSEA. CDR3 length: 11 residues. Here the CDR3 reads CSVETDLEQFF. The CDR3 DNA reads TGCAGCGTTGAGACAGACCTAGAGCAGTTCTTC.

This rearrangement joins TRBV2 to TRBJ1-2; the match to TRBD1 covers 10 bases. Germline CDR1 is SNHLY and CDR2 is FYNNEI. Trimming cost V 8 bases and J 3 bases; bases outside gene matches: 9. The CDR3 loop spans 15 amino acids. The CDR3 here is CASADRGRTHYGYTF. The CDR3 nucleotides read TGTGCCAGCGCCGACAGGGGGCGGACCCACTATGGCTACACCTTC.

The chain has TRBV28 and TRBJ1-1, with D maybe TRBD1 (5 bases). V was shortened by 7 bases and J by 1 base, with 10 bases between the two germline ends. Per germline, CDR1 MDHEN and CDR2 SYDVKM. CDR3 length equals 13 residues. CDR3 loop: CASMGGANTEAFF. In DNA, the CDR3 is TGTGCCAGCATGGGCGGGGCGAACACTGAAGCTTTCTTT.

The chain is built from TRBV2 and TRBJ1-1; D is unresolved. Germline assignment: CDR1 SNHLY and CDR2 FYNNEI. The CDR3 is 10 amino acids. The CDR3 nucleotides read TGTTCACACGGAGCCACTGAAGCTTTCTTT. This encodes CSHGATEAFF.

The chain couples TRBV6-5 to TRBJ1-3; 7 bases align to TRBD1. This CDR3 region has 15 residues. Germline V gene lookup returns CDR1 MNHEY and CDR2 SVGAGI. The trim removed 4 bases at V and 0 bases at J, leaving 3 bases unmatched. In nucleotides, the CDR3 is TGTGCCAGCAGTTTCGGGACAGCCTCTGGAAACACCATATATTTT. Translating it yields CASSFGTASGNTIYF.

CDR3 region: CASSWTGFSYEQYF. CDR3 nucleotides: TGCGCCAGCAGCTGGACAGGCTTCTCCTACGAGCAGTACTTC. This rearrangement joins TRBV5-1 to TRBJ2-7; 7 bases agree with TRBD1. Per the germline V gene, CDR1 is SGHRS and CDR2 is YFSETQ. Trimming at V came to 3 bases and at J to 0 bases, leaving 3 bases not matched to a gene. This CDR3 is 14 amino acids long.

The chain employs TRBV6-1 and TRBJ1-6; the D gene is possibly TRBD1 (5 bases). Looked up from germline, CDR1 is MNHNS and CDR2 is SASEGT. This CDR3 region has 18 residues. V shed 1 base and J shed 0 bases, with 13 bases lying between them. The CDR3 region has the DNA TGTGCCAGCAGTGAAGTGGGGGGTCTGAGCTCCTATAATTCACCCCTCCACTTT. It specifies CASSEVGGLSSYNSPLHF.

This clone occurred a few times. The genes are TRBV6-5 and TRBJ1-4; D may be TRBD1 (6 bases). The germline V and J ends were trimmed by 2 bases and 10 bases, with 14 bases remaining between them. Germline V gene lookup returns CDR1 MNHEY and CDR2 SVGAGI. The CDR3 sequence is 14 residues long. The CDR3 sequence is CASSYGGAGGKLFF. CDR3 bases: TGTGCCAGCAGTTACGGGGGGGCGGGTGGAAAACTGTTTTTT.

The J gene is TRBJ2-3, the V gene TRBV27, with 7 positions matching TRBD1. With 1 base clipped from V and 0 bases from J, the junction kept 1 base outside the gene matches. Germline values: CDR1 MNHEY, CDR2 SMNVEV (reference sequence). The CDR3 sequence is 15 residues long. The CDR3 DNA is TGTGCCAGCAGTTTATTGACAGGGAGCACAGATACGCAGTATTTT. Encoded protein: CASSLLTGSTDTQYF.

This chain links TRBV9 with TRBJ1-5; 8 nucleotides match TRBD1. Unmatched junction bases numbered 1, after V lost 0 bases and J lost 8 bases. The CDR3 sequence is 13 residues long. Germline V lookup: CDR1 SGDLS, CDR2 YYNGEE. CDR3 sequence: CASSVGGQEPQHF. The DNA of the CDR3 is TGTGCCAGCAGCGTAGGGGGACAGGAGCCCCAGCATTTT.

The chain combines TRBV2 with TRBJ2-3; 12 bases align to TRBD1. Germline CDR1 reads SNHLY; CDR2 reads FYNNEI. The CDR3 covers 15 residues. The V and J ends lost 8 bases and 4 bases, in that order; junction bases with no gene match: 7. In DNA, the CDR3 is TGTGCCAGCGGGACAGGGGGCGTAGGGGCAGATACGCAGTATTTT. It specifies CASGTGGVGADTQYF. The full variable domain, in which reference TRBV2 and TRBJ2-3 provide the parts outside the CDR3, is EPEVTQTPSHQVTQMGQEVILRCVPISNHLYFYWYRQILGQKVEFLVSFYNNEISEKSEIFDDQFSVERPDGSNFTLKIRSTKLEDSAMYFCASGTGGVGADTQYFGPGTRLTVL.

The CDR3 DNA reads TGTGCCAGCAAGAATCTGGCGGGGAAACACACAGATACGCAGTATTTT. Translated: CASKNLAGKHTDTQYF. V and J are TRBV27 and TRBJ2-3; perhaps TRBD2 as D (6 bases). The germline gives CDR1 MNHEY, CDR2 SMNVEV (reference sequence). This CDR3 region has 16 residues. V dropped 7 bases and J dropped 2 bases, with 19 bases sitting between them.

The V call is TRBV9, the J call TRBJ1-6; a possible D gene is TRBD1 (5 bases). The germline CDR1 and CDR2 sequences are SGDLS and YYNGEE. The CDR3 contains 16 residues. Trimming left V 0 bases short and J 5 bases short, with 12 bases between. This CDR3 reads CASSVGMTADNSPLHF. The CDR3, as DNA: TGTGCCAGCAGCGTAGGGATGACAGCCGATAATTCACCCCTCCACTTT. The full variable domain, rest sourced from reference TRBV9 and TRBJ1-6, is DSGVTQTPKHLITATGQRVTLRCSPRSGDLSVYWYQQSLDQGLQFLIQYYNGEERAKGNILERFSAQQFPDLHSELNLSSLELGDSALYFCASSVGMTADNSPLHFGNGTRLTVT.

A few counts support this clone. This chain joins TRBV6-5 and TRBJ1-1; the D is unclear. Trimming took 5 bases from V and 0 from J, leaving 13 bases between them. The CDR3 spans 15 residues. Germline CDR1 MNHEY, CDR2 SVGAGI. CDR3 residues: CASSPTTFMNTEAFF. The DNA of the CDR3 is TGTGCCAGCAGTCCCACGACATTTATGAACACTGAAGCTTTCTTT.

The chain is built from TRBV6-6 and TRBJ2-5; tentatively, D is TRBD2 (5 bases). V lost 3 bases and J 4 bases, leaving 6 bases between the germline ends. Germline V lookup: CDR1 MNHNY, CDR2 SVGAGI (reference sequence). The CDR3 totals 12 residues. CDR3 amino acids: CASSYRGETQYF. DNA of the CDR3: TGTGCCAGCAGTTATCGGGGAGAGACCCAGTACTTC.

V is TRBV4-2 and J is TRBJ1-2, with 8 bases fitting TRBD1. The trim removed 0 bases at V and 5 bases at J, leaving 17 bases unmatched. Germline-derived CDR1 and CDR2 are LGHNA and YNFKEQ. The CDR3 runs to 19 residues. CDR3 DNA: TGTGCCAGCAGCCAAGATTCGGCAGACAGGGGAATTCATAGGTATGGCTACACCTTC. Encoded protein: CASSQDSADRGIHRYGYTF.

This clone was seen only a few times. The V gene is TRBV27, the J gene TRBJ1-5; 9 bases line up with TRBD1. This CDR3 comprises 16 residues. With V trimmed by 3 bases and J by 8 bases, 11 bases remained unmatched. Germline V gene sequence: CDR1 MNHEY, CDR2 SMNVEV (reference sequence). CDR3 loop: CASSLARGQGLEPQHF. In DNA, the CDR3 is TGTGCCAGCAGTTTGGCCCGAGGACAGGGGTTGGAGCCCCAGCATTTT.

The chain has TRBV7-2 and TRBJ2-2, with 8 nucleotides matching TRBD2. This CDR3 has 17 amino acids. Trimming took 1 base from V and 5 from J; bases not matched to a gene: 9. The germline CDR1 and CDR2 sequences are SGHTA and FQGNSA. CDR3 in DNA: TGTGCCAGCAGCTTAGTGGGCTCTCGCGGGGGGACCGGGGAGCTGTTTTTT. Protein: CASSLVGSRGGTGELFF.